Each of the 13 T cell receptor beta chains below was sequenced from the same sample in a study of cytomegalovirus exposure and HLA in healthy donors. The PCR was carried out with 60 Vbeta primers and 13 Jbeta primers. Here immunoSEQ multiplex PCR was the method, and the copy in TCRdb shows in-frame clones only, minus some. The sample records around 100,000 clones, 65% to 80% being singletons. Sequencing used PBMCs. These receptor sequences come from a man between 25 and 39 years old in good health and CMV-seropositive.

V is TRBV7-8 and J is TRBJ2-3, with 9 bases identical to TRBD2. CDR3 length: 17 amino acids. The V gene's germline CDR1 is SGHVS and CDR2 FQNEAQ. V lost 4 bases and J lost 2; bases outside the gene matches: 10. The CDR3 sequence is CASSYTRRGGFTDTQYF. In DNA, the CDR3 is TGTGCCAGCAGCTATACGCGGCGGGGGGGTTTCACAGATACGCAGTATTTT.

The DNA of the CDR3 is TGTGCCAGCAGTTTATTGACTAGCGGGGGGGGCACAGATACGCAGTATTTT. Protein product: CASSLLTSGGGTDTQYF. The V gene is TRBV27, the J gene TRBJ2-3; the match to TRBD2 covers 14 bases. From germline, CDR1 is MNHEY and CDR2 SMNVEV (reference sequence). The CDR3 length is 17 residues. Losses at the gene ends were 1 base for V and 1 base for J; bases not matched to a gene: 1.

The gene calls are TRBV28 and TRBJ2-7; D uncertain. V was pared by 5 bases and J by 1 base, with 12 bases between. The CDR3 covers 14 residues. Looked up from germline, CDR1 is MDHEN and CDR2 is SYDVKM. CDR3 nucleotide sequence: TGTGCCAGCAGTCGCCTCACCGGGTCCTACGAGCAGTACTTC. It yields the protein CASSRLTGSYEQYF.

CDR3 protein: CASNLLQGSSYEQYF. CDR3 DNA: TGTGCCAGCAACCTCCTACAGGGATCCTCCTACGAGCAGTACTTC. V gene TRBV28 combines with J gene TRBJ2-7; D perhaps matches TRBD1 (6 bases). Looked up from germline, CDR1 is MDHEN and CDR2 is SYDVKM. V was trimmed by 7 bases and J by 0 bases, leaving 16 bases between them. The CDR3 totals 15 residues.

The rearrangement joins TRBV28 to TRBJ2-3, with TRBD2 matching 14 bases. The V gene end was trimmed by 7 bases and the J gene end by 2 bases; junction bases not matched to a gene: 5. From germline, CDR1 is MDHEN and CDR2 SYDVKM. CDR3 length: 16 residues. The CDR3 sequence is CASNPGLAGVTDTQYF. The CDR3 DNA reads as TGTGCCAGCAACCCGGGACTAGCGGGGGTCACAGATACGCAGTATTTT.

The V gene is TRBV28, the J gene TRBJ1-6; tentatively, D is TRBD1 (6 bases). The V gene lost 3 bases and the J gene lost 4 bases, with 10 bases spanning the gap. The CDR3 consists of 15 residues. The V gene's germline CDR1 is MDHEN and CDR2 SYDVKM. CDR3 residues: CASSLGGTYNSPLHF. CDR3 coding DNA: TGTGCCAGCAGTTTGGGGGGGACATATAATTCACCCCTCCACTTT.

The rearrangement uses TRBV5-1 and TRBJ1-1, with 7 positions matching TRBD1. The V and J ends lost 4 bases and 0 bases, in that order; junction bases with no gene match: 3. This CDR3 region has 14 residues. Germline V gene lookup returns CDR1 SGHRS and CDR2 YFSETQ. The CDR3 is CASSEGQLNTEAFF. The CDR3 DNA reads as TGCGCCAGCAGCGAGGGACAGTTGAACACTGAAGCTTTCTTT.

CDR3 nucleotide sequence: TGTGCCAGTAGTTCTAGCGGGGGAGGGGCAGATACGCAGTATTTT. It yields the protein CASSSSGGGADTQYF. The rearrangement joins TRBV19 to TRBJ2-3, with 10 bases identical to TRBD2. Losses at the gene ends were 5 bases for V and 4 bases for J; bases not matched to a gene: 6. The CDR3 covers 15 residues. Germline-derived CDR1 and CDR2 are LNHDA and SQIVND (reference sequence).

The genes are TRBV6-5 and TRBJ1-1, with D maybe TRBD1 (5 bases). V lost 5 bases, J lost 1 base, and 14 bases lay in between. In germline, CDR1 is MNHEY, CDR2 SVGAGI. CDR3 length: 15 residues. The CDR3 sequence: CASSPPAGWNTEAFF. CDR3 coding DNA: TGTGCCAGCAGTCCCCCGGCAGGGTGGAACACTGAAGCTTTCTTT.

This clone turned up a few times. The V gene is TRBV19, the J gene TRBJ1-4; D is ambiguous. CDR3 length: 14 amino acids. CDR1 and CDR2 (germline): LNHDA, SQIVND (reference sequence). Trimming took 3 bases from V and 3 from J, leaving 8 bases between them. The CDR3 is CASSMRRSNEKLFF. The CDR3 DNA sequence: TGTGCCAGTAGTATGCGTCGGTCTAATGAAAAACTGTTTTTT.

This clone was counted a few times. The V call is TRBV6-5, the J call TRBJ1-1; possibly TRBD1 for D (6 bases). The CDR3 totals 14 residues. Germline CDR1 is MNHEY and CDR2 is SVGAGI. Trimming removed 2 bases from V and 1 base from J, with 8 bases in between. The CDR3 DNA is TGTGCCAGCAGTTACGGACAGAAGAACACTGAAGCTTTCTTT. Translating gives CASSYGQKNTEAFF.

V and J are TRBV28 and TRBJ2-7, with D possibly matching TRBD2 (5 bases). Germline CDR1 and CDR2: MDHEN and SYDVKM. Trimming pared 2 bases from V and 5 bases from J, leaving 19 bases between. The CDR3 consists of 16 residues. The CDR3 nucleotides read TGTGCCAGCAGTTTAGCCCGGGCCCAAGTCGGGGACGAGCAGTACTTC. Residues: CASSLARAQVGDEQYF.

The V gene is TRBV5-5, the J gene TRBJ2-1, with TRBD1 matching over 8 bases. The germline gives CDR1 SGHKS, CDR2 YYEKEE (reference sequence). Trimming cost V 0 bases and J 4 bases; bases outside gene matches: 6. The CDR3 length is 16 residues. CDR3 in DNA: TGTGCCAGCAGCTTGGGCCCACAGGGGGTGTACAATGAGCAGTTCTTC. Translation gives CASSLGPQGVYNEQFF. Full variable domain (remainder filled in from reference TRBV5-5 and TRBJ2-1): DAGVTQSPTHLIKTRGQQVTLRCSPISGHKSVSWYQQVLGQGPQFIFQYYEKEERGRGNFPDRFSARQFPNYSSELNVNALLLGDSALYLCASSLGPQGVYNEQFFGPGTRLTVL.